This T cell receptor beta chain was identified during a study of shared clonotypes between healthy human individuals. V was cut by 2 bases and J by 0 bases, with 22 bases left in between. From germline, CDR1 is SQVTM and CDR2 ANQGSEA. This CDR3 comprises 18 residues. Only in-frame clones appear in the TCRdb table, and some are missing; sequencing was by immunoSEQ multiplex PCR. Found here are around 640,000 clones, 96% of them singletons; the top ten hold 0.11%. CD45RO-negative cells were positively selected for CCR7, leaving out terminally differentiated effector memory CD45RA+ cells. V and J are TRBV29-1 and TRBJ1-2, with a tentative D call TRBD1 (5 bases). The sample taken for sequencing was naive CD8+ T cells sorted from blood. The TCR sequence derives from a woman aged 25 to 39 in good health. CDR3 in DNA: TGCAGCGTTGAAATGGGCGTACAGGAGAAAACAGCTAACTATGGCTACACCTTC. It specifies CSVEMGVQEKTANYGYTF. Variable domain in full (rest from reference TRBV29-1 and TRBJ1-2): SAVISQKPSRDICQRGTSLTIQCQVDSQVTMMFWYRQQPGQSLTLIATANQGSEATYESGFVIDKFPISRPNLTFSTLTVSNMSPEDSSIYLCSVEMGVQEKTANYGYTFGSGTRLTVV.